The T cell receptor (beta chain) described here comes from a study of tumor-infiltrating lymphocytes in primary liver carcinoma. Trimming removed 6 bases from V and 6 bases from J, with 14 bases in between. The CDR3 has 13 amino acids. The germline V gene encodes CDR1 MNHNS and CDR2 SASEGT. Co-extracted RNA and DNA came from 20-30 mg of unsorted bulk tissue. Using a constant-region primer together with ProtoScript II reverse transcriptase, TCR beta cDNA was made from around 0.55 ug of total RNA. Slightly modified ARM-PCR with three nested multiplex PCR rounds yielded TCR beta libraries. Use of TRBV1-TRBV30 forward primers with a C-beta reverse primer characterized the first two PCR rounds, which lasted roughly 9 cycles each. TCRdb re-called the multiplex PCR reads with MiXCR, one entry per CDR3 protein. This table holds around 40,000 distinct CDR3 sequences, roughly 73% found once.

This TCR derives from a man in his forties with primary liver carcinoma and hepatitis B virus infection. Sequencing was performed on liver tumor tissue from sampling region 2. Subset denoted: tumor region T2, inferior pole. The genes are TRBV6-1 and TRBJ2-5; a weak D match, TRBD2 (5 bases). CDR3: CASSRDYGQTQYF. The CDR3 region has the DNA TGTGCCAGCAGCCGTGACTATGGTCAGACCCAGTACTTC.